The source of this T cell receptor (beta chain) is a study of T cell responses to AZD1222 COVID-19 vaccine. V was pared by 2 bases and J by 7 bases, with 11 bases between. CDR1 SEHNR and CDR2 FQNEAQ come from the germline V gene (reference sequence). The CDR3 extends over 13 amino acids. Data came from immunoSEQ multiplex PCR; TCRdb stores just in-frame clones and leaves some out. Seen here are about 130,000 clones, roughly nine tenths observed once, and the top ten hold about 9.9%. The chain recombines TRBV7-9 with TRBJ2-5; weak D call: TRBD2 (6 bases). The sequence was collected from an adult who received the AZD1222 COVID-19 vaccine. The input for sequencing was peripheral blood, taken 28 days after the second AZD1222 dose. CDR3 bases: TGTGCCAGCAGCTTAACTACGCGGGGGACCCAGTACTTC. Translation: CASSLTTRGTQYF.